The text below deals with one TCR beta chain. Germline CDR1 reads SGHDN; CDR2 reads FVKESK. The ends were cut back, 4 bases at V and 0 bases at J, with 10 bases in the middle. This CDR3 has 15 amino acids. The sample is drawn from a study of blood T cell repertoires in COVID-19. At the level of the study: Collection of acute and convalescent COVID-19 samples took place in the United States, Italy and Spain. Nucleic acid was either cDNA or gDNA, and it came from T cells, B-cell-depleted T cells, or PBMCs.

Original analysis: Reference gene primer amplification gave estimated nucleated cell counts. Sequencing was performed with immunoSEQ multiplex PCR; in TCRdb, only in-frame clones are kept and a portion is missing. V, J and clone size reflect that table, while D and trimming were determined from the DNA. The sample has some 99,000 clones, roughly 75% seen once. The sequencing sample was made of peripheral blood. The chain employs TRBV14 and TRBJ1-3, with D possibly TRBD1 on 6 matching bases. This receptor was taken from a human donor in a cohort sampled during active or convalescent COVID-19. DNA for the CDR3: TGTGCCAGCAGCCCCGGACAGCTCTCTGGAAACACCATATATTTT. It specifies CASSPGQLSGNTIYF. Full variable domain (rest looked up from reference TRBV14 and TRBJ1-3): EAGVTQFPSHSVIEKGQTVTLRCDPISGHDNLYWYRRVMGKEIKFLLHFVKESKQDESGMPNNRFLAERTGGTYSTLKVQPAELEDSGVYFCASSPGQLSGNTIYFGEGSWLTVV.